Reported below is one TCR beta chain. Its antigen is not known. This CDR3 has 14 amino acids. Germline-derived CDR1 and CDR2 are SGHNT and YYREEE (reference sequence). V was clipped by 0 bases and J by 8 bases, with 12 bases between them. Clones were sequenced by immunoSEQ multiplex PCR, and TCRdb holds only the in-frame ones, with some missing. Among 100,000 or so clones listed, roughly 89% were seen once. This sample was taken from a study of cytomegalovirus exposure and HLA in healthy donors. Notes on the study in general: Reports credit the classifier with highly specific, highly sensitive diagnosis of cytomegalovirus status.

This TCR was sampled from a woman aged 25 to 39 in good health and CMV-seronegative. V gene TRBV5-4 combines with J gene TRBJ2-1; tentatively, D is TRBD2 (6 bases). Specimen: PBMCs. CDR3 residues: CASSLVGGGDEQFF. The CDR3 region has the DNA TGTGCCAGCAGCTTGGTTGGGGGAGGAGATGAGCAGTTCTTC.